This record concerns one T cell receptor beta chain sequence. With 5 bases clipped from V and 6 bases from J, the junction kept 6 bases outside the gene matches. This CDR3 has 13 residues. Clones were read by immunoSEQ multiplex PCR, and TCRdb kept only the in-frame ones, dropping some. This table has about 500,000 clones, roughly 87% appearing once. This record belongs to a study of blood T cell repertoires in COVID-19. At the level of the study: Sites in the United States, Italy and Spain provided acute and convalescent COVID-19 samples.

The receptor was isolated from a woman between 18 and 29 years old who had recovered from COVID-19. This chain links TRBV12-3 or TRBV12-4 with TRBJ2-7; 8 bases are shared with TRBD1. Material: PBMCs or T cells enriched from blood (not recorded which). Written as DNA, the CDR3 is TGTGCCAGCAGTCGACAGGGGCGGGGCGAGCAGTACTTC. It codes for CASSRQGRGEQYF.